Described below is a single T cell receptor (beta chain) sequence and its context. Antigen unknown. This entry comes from a study of blood T cells in healthy people across ages. Study-wide findings and caveats: There was a strong correlation between TCR beta diversity and naive T cell percentage.

Primers used in a second PCR of about 6 to 11 cycles were a sample-barcoded 5' primer and a J-beta primer mix. TCRdb called the 5' RACE reads again in MiXCR, with one record for every CDR3 protein. The data contain more than 650,000 distinct CDR3 sequences, about 48% of them seen just once; the ten biggest clones take up 40% to 50%. Germline V gene data show CDR1 as SGHRS and CDR2 as YFSETQ. The CDR3 contains 15 residues. Trimming pared 1 base from V and 2 bases from J, leaving 13 bases between. The TCR originated in a man older than 75 in good health. The sequencing input was blood. The V and J genes are TRBV5-1 and TRBJ2-7; D is possibly TRBD1 (5 bases). The CDR3 nucleotides read TGCGCCAGCAGCTTGTCGCCACAGGCGACCTACGAGCAGTACTTC. Translation gives CASSLSPQATYEQYF.